This T cell receptor beta chain was captured in a study of beta chain features in type 1 diabetes. This clone appeared a few times. Its matching antigen is unknown. Broader study findings: Possibly, sequencing cDNA over-represented cells that had high TCR expression levels.

Sequenced material consisted of expressed TCRB transcripts (all of the isolated RNA was reverse transcribed). The assay was immunoSEQ multiplex PCR, and TCRdb's table has in-frame clones only and misses some. The sample consists of over 150,000 clones, more than 10% of them appearing once. Trimming pared 3 bases from V and 5 bases from J, leaving 14 bases between. CDR1 MGHRA and CDR2 YSYEKL come from the germline V gene. This CDR3 spans 15 amino acids. The TCR originated in a woman aged 18-29 years in good health. The chain carries TRBV4-1 and TRBJ1-5, with a possible D match to TRBD1 (6 bases). Sample: central memory CD4+ T cells from blood. The DNA of the CDR3 is TGCGCCAGCAGCCATTACTTACAGGGTGATCAGCCCCAGCATTTT. Encoded protein: CASSHYLQGDQPQHF.